The entry below describes one TCR beta chain. The antigen is unknown. These data come from a study of OX40 agonist ivuxolimab in advanced cancers. Study-level results: Expanded clones were, on average, more numerous among CD8+ T cells than CD4+.

This CDR3 has 16 residues. Germline V gives CDR1 LNHDA, CDR2 SQIVND (reference sequence). Deletions cut 9 bases from V and 1 base from J, with 19 bases between. Libraries were prepared by immunoSEQ multiplex PCR; TCRdb keeps only in-frame clonotypes and omits some of them. In the table there are more than 50,000 clones, 80% to 90% of which are singletons. The gene calls are TRBV19 and TRBJ2-4; D call uncertain. This clonotype was sampled from an adult with an advanced solid tumor such as melanoma, head and neck, liver or kidney cancer. This specimen consisted of CD4+ or CD8+ T cells sorted from blood, obtained in a trial of the OX40 agonist ivuxolimab. The DNA of the CDR3 is TGTGCCAGCGGAAGGGAAAGGGATGGGGCCAAAAACATTCAGTACTTC. Amino acid sequence: CASGRERDGAKNIQYF.